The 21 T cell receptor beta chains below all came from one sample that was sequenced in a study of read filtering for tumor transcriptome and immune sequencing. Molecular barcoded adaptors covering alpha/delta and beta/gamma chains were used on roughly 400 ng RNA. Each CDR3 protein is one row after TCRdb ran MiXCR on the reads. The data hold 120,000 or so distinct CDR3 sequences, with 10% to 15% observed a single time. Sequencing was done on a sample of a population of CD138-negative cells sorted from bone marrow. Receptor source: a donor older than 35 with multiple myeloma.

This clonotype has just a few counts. For the CDR3, the DNA is TGTGCCAGCAGCCGGGACATTAGCACAGATACGCAGTATTTT. It specifies CASSRDISTDTQYF. The chain uses TRBV7-2 and TRBJ2-3, with D maybe TRBD1 (6 bases). Germline V lookup: CDR1 SGHTA, CDR2 FQGNSA. This CDR3 contains 14 residues. V was shortened by 5 bases and J by 0 bases, with 9 bases between the two germline ends.

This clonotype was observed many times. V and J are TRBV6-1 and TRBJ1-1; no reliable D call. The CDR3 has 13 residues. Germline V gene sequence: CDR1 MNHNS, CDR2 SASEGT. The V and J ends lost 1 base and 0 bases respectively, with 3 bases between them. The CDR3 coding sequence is TGTGCCAGCAGTGAAGTAATGAACACTGAAGCTTTCTTT. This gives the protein CASSEVMNTEAFF.

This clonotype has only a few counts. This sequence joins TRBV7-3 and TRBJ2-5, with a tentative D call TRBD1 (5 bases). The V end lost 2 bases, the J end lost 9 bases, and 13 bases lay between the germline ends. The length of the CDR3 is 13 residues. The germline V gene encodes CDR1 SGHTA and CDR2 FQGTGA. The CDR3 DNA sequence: TGTGCCAGCAGCTTAGCCTCCCTAGGGGCCCAGTACTTC. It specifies CASSLASLGAQYF.

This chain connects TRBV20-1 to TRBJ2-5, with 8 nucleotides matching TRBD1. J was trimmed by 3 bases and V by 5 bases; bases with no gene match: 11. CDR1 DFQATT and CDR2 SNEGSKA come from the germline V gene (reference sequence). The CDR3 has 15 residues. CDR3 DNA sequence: TGCAGTGCTTTACAGGGGGGACCGCTGGAAGAGACCCAGTACTTC. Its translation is CSALQGGPLEETQYF.

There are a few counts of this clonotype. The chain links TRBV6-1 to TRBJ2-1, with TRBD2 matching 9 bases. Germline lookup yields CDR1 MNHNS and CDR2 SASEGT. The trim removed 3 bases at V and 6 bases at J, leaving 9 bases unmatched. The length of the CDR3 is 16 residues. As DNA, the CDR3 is TGTGCCAGCAGTGACCGGACTAGCGAGACCCGCAATGAGCAGTTCTTC. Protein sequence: CASSDRTSETRNEQFF.

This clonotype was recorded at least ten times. The CDR3 DNA reads as TGTGCCAGTAGTATCAGGGGGAGGAAGGAGACCCAGTACTTC. Translation: CASSIRGRKETQYF. The chain is built from TRBV19 and TRBJ2-5, with D maybe TRBD1 (7 bases). This CDR3 comprises 14 residues. The germline V and J ends were trimmed by 3 bases and 5 bases, with 13 bases remaining between them. In germline, CDR1 is LNHDA, CDR2 SQIVND (reference sequence).

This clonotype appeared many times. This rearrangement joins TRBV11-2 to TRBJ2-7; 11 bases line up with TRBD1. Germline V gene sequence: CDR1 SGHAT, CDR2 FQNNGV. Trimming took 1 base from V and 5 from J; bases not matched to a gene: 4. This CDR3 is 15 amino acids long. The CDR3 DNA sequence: TGTGCCAGCAGCTTAGCGGGACAGGGGGGCGACGAGCAGTACTTC. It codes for CASSLAGQGGDEQYF.

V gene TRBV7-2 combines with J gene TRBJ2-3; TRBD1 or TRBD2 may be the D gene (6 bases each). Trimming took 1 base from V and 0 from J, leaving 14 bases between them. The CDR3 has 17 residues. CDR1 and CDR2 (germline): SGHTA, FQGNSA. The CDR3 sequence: CASSLGGTIDSTDTQYF. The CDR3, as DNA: TGTGCCAGCAGCTTAGGCGGGACAATCGATAGCACAGATACGCAGTATTTT.

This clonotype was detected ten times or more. CDR3 nucleotide sequence: TGCGCCAGCAGCTACGGCCCCCGGGATGAGCAGTTCTTC. It is translated as CASSYGPRDEQFF. The chain joins TRBV5-1 to TRBJ2-1; D gene unclear. The CDR3 has 13 amino acids. Trimming removed 3 bases from V and 8 bases from J, with 12 bases in between. Germline V CDR1 and CDR2: SGHRS, YFSETQ.

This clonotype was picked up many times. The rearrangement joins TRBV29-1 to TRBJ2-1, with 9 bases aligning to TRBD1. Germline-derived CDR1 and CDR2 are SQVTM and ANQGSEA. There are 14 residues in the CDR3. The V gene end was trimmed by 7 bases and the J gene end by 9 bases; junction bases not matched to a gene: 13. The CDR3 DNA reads TGCAGCGGGGTCTTGGGGACAGGGTTTGGTGAGCAGTTCTTC. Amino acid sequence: CSGVLGTGFGEQFF.

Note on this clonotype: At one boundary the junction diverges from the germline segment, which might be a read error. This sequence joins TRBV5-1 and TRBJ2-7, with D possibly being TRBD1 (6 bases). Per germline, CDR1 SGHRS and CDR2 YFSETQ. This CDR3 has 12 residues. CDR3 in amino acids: CASSHRVGEQYF. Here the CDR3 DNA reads TGTGCCAGCAGCCACAGGGTGGGGGAGCAGTACTTC.

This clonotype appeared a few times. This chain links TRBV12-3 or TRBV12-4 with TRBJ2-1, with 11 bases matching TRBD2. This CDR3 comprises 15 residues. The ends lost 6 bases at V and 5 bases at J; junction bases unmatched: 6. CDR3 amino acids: CASSSRSGGDNEQFF. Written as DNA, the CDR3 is TGTGCCAGCAGCAGTCGTAGCGGGGGGGACAATGAGCAGTTCTTC.

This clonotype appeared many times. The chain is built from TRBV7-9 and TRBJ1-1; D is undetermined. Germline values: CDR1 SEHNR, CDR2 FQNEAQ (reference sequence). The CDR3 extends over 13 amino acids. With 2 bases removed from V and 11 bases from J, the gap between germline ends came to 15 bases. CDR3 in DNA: TGTGCCAGCAGCTTAACCCCGGATAGGGCGGCTTTCTTT. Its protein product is CASSLTPDRAAFF.

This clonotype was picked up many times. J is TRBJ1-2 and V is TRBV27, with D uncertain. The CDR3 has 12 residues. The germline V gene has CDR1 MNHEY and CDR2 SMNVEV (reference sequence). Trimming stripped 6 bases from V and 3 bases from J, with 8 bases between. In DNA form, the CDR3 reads TGTGCCAGCAGAAAGGAGGACTATGGCTACACCTTC. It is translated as CASRKEDYGYTF.

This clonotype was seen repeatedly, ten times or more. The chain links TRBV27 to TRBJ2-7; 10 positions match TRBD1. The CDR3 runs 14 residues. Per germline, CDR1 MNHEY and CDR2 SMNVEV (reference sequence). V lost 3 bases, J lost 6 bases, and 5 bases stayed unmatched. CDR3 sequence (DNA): TGTGCCAGCAGTTTCGACAGGGGGCTATCCGAGCAGTACTTC. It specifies CASSFDRGLSEQYF.

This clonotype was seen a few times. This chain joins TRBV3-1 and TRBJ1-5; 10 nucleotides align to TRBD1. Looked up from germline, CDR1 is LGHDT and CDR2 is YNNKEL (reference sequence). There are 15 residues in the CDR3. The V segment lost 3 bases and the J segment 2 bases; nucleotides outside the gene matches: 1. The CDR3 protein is CASSHGTGGNQPQHF. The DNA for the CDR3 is TGTGCCAGCAGCCACGGGACAGGGGGCAATCAGCCCCAGCATTTT.

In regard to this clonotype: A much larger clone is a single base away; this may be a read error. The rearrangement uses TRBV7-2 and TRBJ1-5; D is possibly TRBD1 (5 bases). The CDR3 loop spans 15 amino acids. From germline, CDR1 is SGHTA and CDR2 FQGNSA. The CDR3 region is CACSSTAGLNQPQHF. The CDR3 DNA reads TGTGCCTGCAGCTCGACGGCAGGGCTCAATCAGCCCCAGCATTTT.

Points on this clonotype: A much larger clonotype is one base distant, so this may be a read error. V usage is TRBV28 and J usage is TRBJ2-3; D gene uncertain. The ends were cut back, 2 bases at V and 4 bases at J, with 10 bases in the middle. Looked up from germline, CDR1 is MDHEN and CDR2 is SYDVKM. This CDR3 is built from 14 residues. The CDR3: CASSLINCPDTQYF. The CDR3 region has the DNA TGTGCCAGCAGTTTAATCAACTGCCCAGATACGCAGTATTTT.

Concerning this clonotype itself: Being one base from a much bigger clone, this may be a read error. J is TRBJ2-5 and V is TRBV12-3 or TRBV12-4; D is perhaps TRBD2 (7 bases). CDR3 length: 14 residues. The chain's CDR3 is CASGLRGARETQYF. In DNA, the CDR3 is TGTGCCAGCGGTTTACGGGGGGCTCGAGAGACCCAGTACTTC.

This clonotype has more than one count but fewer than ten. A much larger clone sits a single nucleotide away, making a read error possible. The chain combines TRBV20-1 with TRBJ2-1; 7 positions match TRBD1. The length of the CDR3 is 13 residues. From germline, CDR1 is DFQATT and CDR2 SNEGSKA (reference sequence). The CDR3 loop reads CSAGGQPEREQLF. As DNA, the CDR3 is TGCAGTGCTGGGGGACAGCCTGAAAGGGAGCAGCTCTTC.

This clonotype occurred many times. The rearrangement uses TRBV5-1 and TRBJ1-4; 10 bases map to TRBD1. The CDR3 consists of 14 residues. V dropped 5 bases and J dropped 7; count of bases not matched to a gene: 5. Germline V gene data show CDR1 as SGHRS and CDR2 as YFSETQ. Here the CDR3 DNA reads TGCGCCAGCAGGCGGGACAGGGGATCTGAAAAACTGTTTTTT. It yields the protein CASRRDRGSEKLFF.